Shown below are 10 T cell receptor beta chains from a single sample sequenced in a study of blood T cell repertoires in COVID-19. TCRdb's copy holds only in-frame clones and misses some; the assay was immunoSEQ multiplex PCR. The table records tens of thousands of clones, around four fifths of them present only once. Sequencing was carried out using peripheral blood. The receptors come from a human donor in a cohort sampled during active COVID-19.

This sequence joins TRBV25-1 and TRBJ2-5; a possible D gene is TRBD1 (5 bases). V lost 2 bases to trimming and J lost 2 bases, with 12 bases between them. Germline-derived CDR1 and CDR2 are MGHDK and SYGVNS. This CDR3 has 15 amino acids. This CDR3 reads CASSEPQGIQETQYF. The CDR3 region has the DNA TGTGCCAGCAGTGAACCGCAGGGCATACAAGAGACCCAGTACTTC.

The chain uses TRBV10-3 and TRBJ1-1; 10 bases agree with TRBD1. J lost 6 bases, V lost 6 bases, and 4 bases had no gene match. Germline V gene lookup returns CDR1 ENHRY and CDR2 SYGVKD. CDR3 length: 13 amino acids. The CDR3 region has the DNA TGTGCCATCAGGACAGGGGGCGGAGCTGAAGCTTTCTTT. It translates to CAIRTGGGAEAFF.

V usage is TRBV4-3 and J usage is TRBJ1-2; D not certain. The germline V and J ends were trimmed by 1 base and 4 bases, with 10 bases remaining between them. This CDR3 is 14 amino acids long. Germline loops: CDR1 LGHNA, CDR2 YSLEER. The CDR3 is CASSQGREGYGYTF. CDR3 DNA sequence: TGCGCCAGCAGCCAAGGAAGGGAGGGCTATGGCTACACCTTC.

The chain is built from TRBV7-3 and TRBJ1-6; 7 bases agree with TRBD1. Germline V gene lookup returns CDR1 SGHTA and CDR2 FQGTGA. J gave up 4 bases and V 5 bases, and 8 bases lay outside the gene matches. The CDR3 loop spans 16 amino acids. The CDR3 sequence: CASSERPGQYNSPLHF. In DNA, the CDR3 is TGTGCCAGCAGCGAGAGACCGGGACAGTATAATTCACCCCTCCACTTT.

This clone was found a few times. This chain uses TRBV24-1 with TRBJ2-7; D might be TRBD1 (5 bases). The CDR3 has 15 amino acids. Trimming stripped 4 bases from V and 2 bases from J, with 14 bases between. Germline loops: CDR1 KGHDR, CDR2 SFDVKD. The CDR3 loop reads CATSDLTGITYEQYF. The CDR3, as DNA: TGTGCCACCAGTGACCTTACAGGTATCACCTACGAGCAGTACTTC.

The chain uses TRBV18 and TRBJ1-2, with 9 bases that match TRBD1. V shed 3 bases and J 3 bases; nucleotides not matched to a gene: 5. This CDR3 spans 15 amino acids. Germline CDR1 is KGHSH and CDR2 is LQKENI. In nucleotides, the CDR3 is TGTGCCAGCTCACCGACAGGGGGGATCGACTATGGCTACACCTTC. Protein product: CASSPTGGIDYGYTF.

CDR3 DNA sequence: TGTGCCAGCACCCCGACTAGCGGGGCACTTACGCAGTATTTT. Translation gives CASTPTSGALTQYF. This chain joins TRBV6-2 or TRBV6-3 and TRBJ2-3; 11 bases map to TRBD2. V gave up 7 bases and J gave up 8 bases; unmatched junction bases: 8. Per germline, CDR1 MNHEY and CDR2 SVGEGT. The CDR3 contains 14 residues.

This rearrangement joins TRBV20-1 to TRBJ2-7, with TRBD1 matching over 7 bases. The V segment lost 3 bases and the J segment 4 bases; nucleotides outside the gene matches: 6. The CDR3 has 13 amino acids. From germline, CDR1 is DFQATT and CDR2 SNEGSKA (reference sequence). In DNA, the CDR3 is TGCAGTGCTAGTGAATCCAGGGGGTACGAGCAGTACTTC. This codes for CSASESRGYEQYF.

This clone came up a few times. J is TRBJ2-7 and V is TRBV2, with 7 bases matching TRBD1. CDR1 is SNHLY and CDR2 is FYNNEI in the germline V gene. The CDR3 contains 13 residues. J lost 6 bases, V lost 5 bases, and 7 bases had no gene match. The CDR3: CASSKAPGGEQYF. The CDR3 bases are TGTGCCAGCAGTAAGGCCCCAGGGGGCGAGCAGTACTTC.

The chain uses TRBV9 and TRBJ2-1, with 16 bases matching TRBD2. J gave up 5 bases and V 2 bases, and 4 bases lay outside the gene matches. The V gene's germline CDR1 is SGDLS and CDR2 YYNGEE. The CDR3 extends over 17 amino acids. Written as DNA, the CDR3 is TGTGCCAGCAGCGTGGGGACTAGCGGGGGGGCGAACAATGAGCAGTTCTTC. It translates to CASSVGTSGGANNEQFF.